The 29 T cell receptor beta chains below come from one sample, sequenced in a study of blood T cell repertoires in COVID-19. The table came from immunoSEQ multiplex PCR; TCRdb's copy has only in-frame clones and leaves some out. The sample contains around 620,000 clones, just under 90% of which appear only once. The specimen was peripheral blood. The source of these receptors is a woman between 18 and 29 years old with acute or convalescent COVID-19.

This clone was counted a few times. The rearrangement joins TRBV9 to TRBJ1-4, with 9 bases lining up with TRBD1. V shed 3 bases and J 6 bases; nucleotides not matched to a gene: 6. The CDR3 loop spans 15 amino acids. Looked up from germline, CDR1 is SGDLS and CDR2 is YYNGEE. The DNA of the CDR3 is TGTGCCAGCAGCGCCCAACAGGGGGCGGATGAAAAACTGTTTTTT. It encodes CASSAQQGADEKLFF.

The V and J genes are TRBV6-1 and TRBJ1-2; a weak D match, TRBD1 (5 bases). The germline V and J ends were trimmed by 2 bases and 4 bases, with 11 bases remaining between them. The CDR3 length is 14 residues. Looked up from germline, CDR1 is MNHNS and CDR2 is SASEGT. Here the CDR3 reads CASSEWGGSYGYTF. Here the CDR3 DNA reads TGTGCCAGCAGTGAATGGGGGGGGTCCTATGGCTACACCTTC.

The V gene is TRBV25-1, the J gene TRBJ2-3; 7 nucleotides agree with TRBD1. Trimming at V came to 2 bases and at J to 0 bases, leaving 5 bases not matched to a gene. Germline V gives CDR1 MGHDK, CDR2 SYGVNS. The CDR3 sequence is 16 residues long. The CDR3 is CASSEVRGPSTDTQYF. CDR3 in DNA: TGTGCCAGCAGTGAAGTTAGGGGGCCCAGCACAGATACGCAGTATTTT.

The rearrangement links TRBV30 to TRBJ2-2; 9 positions agree with TRBD1. Germline-derived CDR1 and CDR2 are GTSNPN and SVGIG (reference sequence). The length of the CDR3 is 14 residues. V lost 7 bases and J lost 0; bases outside the gene matches: 3. The CDR3, as DNA: TGTGCCTCCGGACAGGGGTCGAACACCGGGGAGCTGTTTTTT. Translated: CASGQGSNTGELFF.

Concerning this clone: Other nucleotide sequences in the sample specify the same CDR3. The V call is TRBV19, the J call TRBJ1-1; D uncertain. V lost 2 bases and J 1 base, leaving 5 bases between the germline ends. Per the germline V gene, CDR1 is LNHDA and CDR2 is SQIVND (reference sequence). The CDR3 is 13 residues long. CDR3 loop: CASSIRENTEAFF. The CDR3 nucleotides are TGTGCCAGTAGTATACGGGAGAACACTGAAGCTTTCTTT.

The chain has TRBV6-1 and TRBJ1-3; D perhaps matches TRBD1 (6 bases). CDR1 and CDR2 from the germline V gene are MNHNS and SASEGT. Trimming removed 2 bases from V and 3 bases from J, with 38 bases in between. This CDR3 is 24 amino acids long. CDR3 region: CASSEWGQGLLEADWGRRGNTIYF. As DNA, the CDR3 is TGTGCCAGCAGTGAATGGGGGCAGGGGTTACTAGAAGCGGACTGGGGTCGTCGTGGAAACACCATATATTTT.

V and J are TRBV28 and TRBJ1-1, with D tentatively TRBD1 (5 bases). Germline assignment: CDR1 MDHEN and CDR2 SYDVKM. V was shortened by 5 bases and J by 1 base, with 11 bases between the two germline ends. The CDR3 is made up of 14 amino acids. As DNA, the CDR3 is TGTGCCAGCAGTCTCCCTGGACAGAACACTGAAGCTTTCTTT. It specifies CASSLPGQNTEAFF.

The chain is built from TRBV19 and TRBJ2-1, with D possibly being TRBD2 (6 bases). Per the germline V gene, CDR1 is LNHDA and CDR2 is SQIVND (reference sequence). CDR3 length: 15 residues. The ends were cut back, 4 bases at V and 0 bases at J, with 10 bases in the middle. The CDR3 protein is CASSREALSYNEQFF. The DNA for the CDR3 is TGTGCCAGTAGTAGGGAGGCACTCTCCTACAATGAGCAGTTCTTC. Full variable domain (outside the CDR3, taken from reference TRBV19 and TRBJ2-1): DGGITQSPKYLFRKEGQNVTLSCEQNLNHDAMYWYRQDPGQGLRLIYYSQIVNDFQKGDIAEGYSVSREKKESFPLTVTSAQKNPTAFYLCASSREALSYNEQFFGPGTRLTVL.

Written as DNA, the CDR3 is TGTGCCAGCAGCCGGACGACAGGGGCGGTCACTGAAGCTTTCTTT. As protein: CASSRTTGAVTEAFF. The chain is built from TRBV6-6 and TRBJ1-1; 8 bases align to TRBD1. V lost 6 bases, J lost 4 bases, and 10 bases stayed unmatched. The germline CDR1 and CDR2 sequences are MNHNY and SVGAGI (reference sequence). This CDR3 is built from 15 residues.

Concerning this clone: In the same sample, other DNA sequences code for this CDR3. This chain uses TRBV3-1 (or the pseudogene TRBV3-2) with TRBJ1-6; 7 bases fit TRBD1. CDR3 length equals 14 residues. V lost 1 base to trimming and J lost 9 bases; unmatched junction nucleotides: 3. Germline V lookup: CDR1 LGHDT, CDR2 YNNKEL (reference sequence). The CDR3 is CASSQGGGGSPLHF. Written as DNA, the CDR3 is TGTGCCAGCAGCCAAGGAGGGGGCGGTTCACCCCTCCACTTT.

This clone was detected only once. This rearrangement joins TRBV18 to TRBJ1-2; 7 bases map to TRBD1. J lost 6 bases, V lost 2 bases, and 3 bases had no gene match. CDR1 and CDR2 (germline): KGHSH, LQKENI. The CDR3 runs 13 residues. The CDR3 here is CASSPSRGDGYTF. The DNA for the CDR3 is TGTGCCAGCTCACCAAGCAGGGGGGATGGCTACACCTTC.

This chain uses TRBV18 with TRBJ1-2; perhaps TRBD1 as D (5 bases). V gave up 3 bases and J gave up 2 bases, with 10 bases separating them. The CDR3 runs 14 residues. CDR1 and CDR2 from the germline V gene are KGHSH and LQKENI. CDR3 DNA sequence: TGTGCCAGCTCACCGGGGCTTAAAAACTATGGCTACACCTTC. Its protein is CASSPGLKNYGYTF.

The rearrangement links TRBV12-2 to TRBJ2-2; TRBD1 reflects the table's D call only, with no check against the DNA. TRBV12-2 is annotated as a pseudogene. This CDR3 has 16 residues. The CDR3 reads CASRRRDSHTSGELFF. CDR3 DNA sequence: TGTGCAAGTCGCCGCCGGGACAGCCATACAAGCGGGGAGCTGTTTTTT.

A single count supports this clone. The chain recombines TRBV10-3 with TRBJ1-3, with 7 bases matching TRBD1. The CDR3 sequence is 16 residues long. V was clipped by 4 bases and J by 2 bases; unmatched bases: 8. Germline lookup yields CDR1 ENHRY and CDR2 SYGVKD. Written as DNA, the CDR3 is TGTGCCATCAGTGGAAGCCCCGACAGGGCTGGAAACACCATATATTTT. Residues: CAISGSPDRAGNTIYF.

To note about this clone: Different DNA sequences within this sample yield the same CDR3. The chain has TRBV27 and TRBJ2-2; 9 bases are a match to TRBD2. Germline assignment: CDR1 MNHEY and CDR2 SMNVEV (reference sequence). The CDR3 sequence is 15 residues long. The V and J ends lost 8 bases and 1 base, in that order; junction bases with no gene match: 5. The CDR3 coding sequence is TGTGCCAGCTCGTTAGCGGGGGAGAACACCGGGGAGCTGTTTTTT. Its translation: CASSLAGENTGELFF.

The chain recombines TRBV13 with TRBJ2-5; 9 bases fit TRBD1. V lost 3 bases, J lost 4 bases, and 3 bases stayed unmatched. CDR3 length: 14 residues. Germline CDR1 PRHDT, CDR2 FYEKMQ (reference sequence). In DNA form, the CDR3 reads TGTGCCAGCAGCTTGGGGACAGGGTCAGAGACCCAGTACTTC. Encoded protein: CASSLGTGSETQYF. The whole variable domain, filled in from reference TRBV13 and TRBJ2-5, reads AAGVIQSPRHLIKEKRETATLKCYPIPRHDTVYWYQQGPGQDPQFLISFYEKMQSDKGSIPDRFSAQQFSDYHSELNMSSLELGDSALYFCASSLGTGSETQYFGPGTRLLVL.

The chain links TRBV6-5 to TRBJ2-1; no clear D. The CDR3 sequence is 13 residues long. Trimming left V 6 bases short and J 3 bases short, with 9 bases between. Germline CDR1 MNHEY, CDR2 SVGAGI. The CDR3 nucleotides read TGTGCCAGCAGCCTGACTGGCTACAATGAGCAGTTCTTC. Translating it yields CASSLTGYNEQFF.

The DNA for the CDR3 is TGTGCCTGCAGGACTAGCGGGGGGCCAAAAATCTCCTACGAGCAGTACTTC. This codes for CACRTSGGPKISYEQYF. The V gene is TRBV30, the J gene TRBJ2-7; 14 bases match TRBD2. J lost 0 bases, V lost 6 bases, and 10 bases had no gene match. Per the germline V gene, CDR1 is GTSNPN and CDR2 is SVGIG (reference sequence). The CDR3 spans 17 residues.

CDR3 nucleotide sequence: TGTGCCAGCAGCCAGGGGCAGGGGCAAACCTACGAGCAGTACTTC. The encoded protein is CASSQGQGQTYEQYF. This chain joins TRBV2 and TRBJ2-7, with D tentatively TRBD1 (6 bases). The germline V gene encodes CDR1 SNHLY and CDR2 FYNNEI. The CDR3 is made up of 15 amino acids. V lost 6 bases and J 2 bases, leaving 17 bases between the germline ends.

Comment on this clone: Different DNA sequences within this sample yield the same CDR3. This chain joins TRBV5-1 and TRBJ1-3, with 8 bases aligning to TRBD1. Germline assignment: CDR1 SGHRS and CDR2 YFSETQ. The CDR3 spans 15 residues. Trimming took 2 bases from V and 4 from J; bases not matched to a gene: 5. The CDR3 region has the DNA TGCGCCAGCAGCTTAGGACAGGGACCAGGAAACACCATATATTTT. The encoded protein is CASSLGQGPGNTIYF. Supplemented by reference TRBV5-1 and TRBJ1-3, the full variable domain reads KAGVTQTPRYLIKTRGQQVTLSCSPISGHRSVSWYQQTPGQGLQFLFEYFSETQRNKGNFPGRFSGRQFSNSRSEMNVSTLELGDSALYLCASSLGQGPGNTIYFGEGSWLTVV.

V is TRBV30 and J is TRBJ1-6; 9 nucleotides line up with TRBD1. The length of the CDR3 is 16 residues. Germline loops: CDR1 GTSNPN, CDR2 SVGIG (reference sequence). J gave up 4 bases and V 0 bases, and 4 bases lay outside the gene matches. The CDR3 sequence is CAWSVRDRVYNSPLHF. CDR3 in DNA: TGTGCCTGGAGTGTGCGGGACAGGGTTTATAATTCACCCCTCCACTTT.

This sequence joins TRBV2 and TRBJ1-5, with D perhaps TRBD1 (6 bases). CDR3 length equals 14 residues. V lost 2 bases and J lost 3, with 8 bases in between. In germline, CDR1 is SNHLY, CDR2 FYNNEI. The CDR3 DNA follows: TGTGCCAGCAGTGAAAGGGGGTACAATCAGCCCCAGCATTTT. Translating it yields CASSERGYNQPQHF.

The chain joins TRBV2 to TRBJ1-2, with TRBD1 matching 7 bases. J lost 4 bases, V lost 5 bases, and 1 base had no gene match. This CDR3 contains 12 residues. Germline CDR1 and CDR2: SNHLY and FYNNEI. The CDR3 sequence: CASSSGGYGYTF. CDR3 sequence (DNA): TGTGCCAGCAGTTCAGGGGGCTATGGCTACACCTTC. The complete variable domain, with remaining parts taken from reference TRBV2 and TRBJ1-2, reads EPEVTQTPSHQVTQMGQEVILRCVPISNHLYFYWYRQILGQKVEFLVSFYNNEISEKSEIFDDQFSVERPDGSNFTLKIRSTKLEDSAMYFCASSSGGYGYTFGSGTRLTVV.

This rearrangement joins TRBV18 to TRBJ1-1, with a possible D match to TRBD1 (5 bases). V lost 0 bases, J lost 10 bases, and 15 bases lay in between. Looked up from germline, CDR1 is KGHSH and CDR2 is LQKENI. This CDR3 contains 14 residues. The CDR3 spells CASSPPTARERAFF. The CDR3 coding sequence is TGTGCCAGCTCACCACCAACGGCCAGGGAAAGAGCTTTCTTT.

The chain links TRBV5-4 to TRBJ2-7; D might be TRBD2 (7 bases). Trimming left V 2 bases short and J 3 bases short, with 12 bases between. The germline V gene has CDR1 SGHNT and CDR2 YYREEE (reference sequence). The CDR3 is 14 residues long. CDR3 region: CASSLAGQSYEQYF. DNA for the CDR3: TGTGCCAGCAGCTTAGCGGGACAAAGCTACGAGCAGTACTTC.

This clone was detected a few times. J is TRBJ1-2 and V is TRBV12-3 or TRBV12-4; D is possibly TRBD1 (6 bases). Trimming removed 6 bases at V and 8 bases at J, with 16 bases between. The CDR3 runs 13 residues. CDR3 region: CASSRPQGSGYTF. The CDR3 bases are TGTGCCAGCAGCCGACCCCAGGGGAGCGGCTACACCTTC.

This chain links TRBV27 with TRBJ2-3; possible D gene TRBD1, 6 bases. The germline V gene encodes CDR1 MNHEY and CDR2 SMNVEV (reference sequence). This CDR3 contains 14 residues. Trimming pared 3 bases from V and 5 bases from J, leaving 12 bases between. For the CDR3, the DNA is TGTGCCAGCAGTTTGGGGACACCAGAAGATACGCAGTATTTT. It is translated as CASSLGTPEDTQYF.

The chain is built from TRBV5-1 and TRBJ2-3; 9 bases map to TRBD2. After removal of 0 bases from V and 5 bases from J, the junction contained 1 base not matched to a gene. In germline, CDR1 is SGHRS, CDR2 YFSETQ. This CDR3 is 14 amino acids long. The CDR3 sequence: CASSLGTSEDTQYF. The CDR3, as DNA: TGCGCCAGCAGCTTGGGGACTAGCGAAGATACGCAGTATTTT.

The genes are TRBV7-6 and TRBJ1-1; maybe TRBD1 (6 bases). The length of the CDR3 is 14 residues. Germline V gene sequence: CDR1 SGHVS, CDR2 FNYEAQ. V was shortened by 5 bases and J by 1 base, with 11 bases between the two germline ends. DNA of the CDR3: TGTGCCAGCAGCCACCGAGGGGGGAACACTGAAGCTTTCTTT. It is translated as CASSHRGGNTEAFF.